This paragraph reports one T cell receptor beta chain. This sample was taken from a study of blood T cell repertoires in COVID-19. As for the study in general: Collection of acute and convalescent COVID-19 samples took place in the United States, Italy and Spain. The analysed material was cDNA or gDNA that came from T cells, B-cell-depleted T cells, or PBMCs.

Germline CDR1 SQVTM, CDR2 ANQGSEA. V was clipped by 7 bases and J by 2 bases, with 17 bases between them. The CDR3 covers 14 residues. In the original analysis: Amplified reference gene primers provided the basis for estimating nucleated cell counts. Data came from immunoSEQ multiplex PCR; TCRdb stores just in-frame clones and leaves some out. V, J and clone size are those of that table, while D and trimming were read from the DNA. The repertoire holds under 200,000 clones, with around 80% as singletons. The rearrangement joins TRBV29-1 to TRBJ2-5; the D gene is possibly TRBD2 (6 bases). The sample consisted of peripheral blood. The TCR was taken from an elderly woman with active or convalescent COVID-19. The CDR3 loop reads CSALQGGRQETQYF. The CDR3 DNA sequence: TGCAGCGCCCTCCAAGGAGGGAGGCAAGAGACCCAGTACTTC.